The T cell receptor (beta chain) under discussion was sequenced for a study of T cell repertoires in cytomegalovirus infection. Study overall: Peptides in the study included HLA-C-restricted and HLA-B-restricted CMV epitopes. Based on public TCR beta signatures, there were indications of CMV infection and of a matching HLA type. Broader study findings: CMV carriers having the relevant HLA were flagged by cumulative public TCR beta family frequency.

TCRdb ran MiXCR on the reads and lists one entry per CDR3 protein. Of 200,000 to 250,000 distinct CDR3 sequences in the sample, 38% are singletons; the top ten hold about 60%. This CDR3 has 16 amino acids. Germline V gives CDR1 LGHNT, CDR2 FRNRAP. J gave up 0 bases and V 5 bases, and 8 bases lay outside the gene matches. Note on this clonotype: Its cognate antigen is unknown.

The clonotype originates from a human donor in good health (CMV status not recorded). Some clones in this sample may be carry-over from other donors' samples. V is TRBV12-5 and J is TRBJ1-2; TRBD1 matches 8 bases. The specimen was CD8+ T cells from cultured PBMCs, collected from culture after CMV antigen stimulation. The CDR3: CASGDPTGDPNYGYTF. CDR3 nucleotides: TGTGCTAGTGGTGACCCGACAGGGGATCCTAACTATGGCTACACCTTC.